The 4 T cell receptor beta chains reported below all come from one sample, sequenced in a study of blood T cell repertoires in COVID-19. Libraries were prepared by immunoSEQ multiplex PCR; TCRdb keeps only in-frame clonotypes and omits some of them. The sample consists of fewer than 300,000 clones, 90% of them appearing once. Specimen: PBMCs or T cells enriched from blood (not recorded which). These receptors were collected from a woman aged 25-40 years who had recovered from COVID-19.

The CDR3 spells CASSFRGTDEQFF. For the CDR3, the DNA is TGTGCCAGCAGCTTCAGGGGTACGGATGAGCAGTTCTTC. The chain has TRBV7-9 and TRBJ2-1; a possible D gene is TRBD1 (6 bases). Trimming pared 3 bases from V and 8 bases from J, leaving 11 bases between. The CDR3 length is 13 residues. Germline CDR1 and CDR2: SEHNR and FQNEAQ (reference sequence).

This clone turned up a few times. This chain joins TRBV6-5 and TRBJ1-1, with D possibly matching TRBD1 (5 bases). This CDR3 is 13 amino acids long. The V gene's germline CDR1 is MNHEY and CDR2 SVGAGI. V lost 2 bases and J lost 1, with 5 bases in between. Here the CDR3 reads CASSYDRNTEAFF. For the CDR3, the DNA is TGTGCCAGCAGTTACGACAGGAACACTGAAGCTTTCTTT.

The chain employs TRBV11-2 and TRBJ1-4; TRBD1 aligns across 9 bases. Germline V gene lookup returns CDR1 SGHAT and CDR2 FQNNGV. This CDR3 spans 17 amino acids. Losses at the gene ends were 6 bases for V and 2 bases for J; bases not matched to a gene: 10. In nucleotides, the CDR3 is TGTGCCAGCAGGTCCCAAACAGGGGGCTGGACTAATGAAAAACTGTTTTTT. It encodes CASRSQTGGWTNEKLFF.

J is TRBJ1-4 and V is TRBV27; D possibly corresponds to TRBD1 (6 bases). The CDR3 totals 14 residues. From germline, CDR1 is MNHEY and CDR2 SMNVEV (reference sequence). With 3 bases removed from V and 5 bases from J, the gap between germline ends came to 10 bases. CDR3 DNA: TGTGCCAGCAGTTTCCAGGGGCAAAATGAAAAACTGTTTTTT. It is translated as CASSFQGQNEKLFF.